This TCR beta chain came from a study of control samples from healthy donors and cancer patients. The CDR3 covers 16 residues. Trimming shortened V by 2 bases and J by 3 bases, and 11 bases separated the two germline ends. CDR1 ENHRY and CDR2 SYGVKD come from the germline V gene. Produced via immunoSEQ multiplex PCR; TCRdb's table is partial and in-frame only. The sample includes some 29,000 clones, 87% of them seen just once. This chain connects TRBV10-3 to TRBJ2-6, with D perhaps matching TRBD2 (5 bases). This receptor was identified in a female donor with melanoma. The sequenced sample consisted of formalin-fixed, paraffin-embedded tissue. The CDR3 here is CAISENRGSGANVLTF. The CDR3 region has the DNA TGTGCCATCAGTGAGAATCGGGGAAGTGGGGCCAACGTCCTGACTTTC.